The 10 T cell receptor beta chains in this list originate from one sample, sequenced in a study of T cell repertoires in cytomegalovirus infection. TCRdb reanalysed the reads using MiXCR and keeps one entry per CDR3 protein. The sample yields about 900,000 distinct CDR3 sequences, less than 35% seen once. What these receptors recognize is not known. The sample here was cultured CD8+ T cells from PBMCs, taken from culture after CMV antigen stimulation. These receptors all come from a human donor in good health (CMV status not recorded). Some clones in this sample may be carry-over from other donors' samples.

This clonotype has only a few counts. This chain links TRBV4-1 with TRBJ2-7; D is unclear. This CDR3 has 15 residues. Germline lookup yields CDR1 MGHRA and CDR2 YSYEKL. V shed 0 bases and J shed 1 base, with 10 bases lying between them. The CDR3 bases are TGCGCCAGCAGCCAAGATCTAATCAGATCCTACGAGCAGTACTTC. Amino acids: CASSQDLIRSYEQYF.

In regard to this clonotype: This clone may be a read error of a much larger clone one base away. Given the absence of the conserved phenylalanine or tryptophan at the CDR3 end, a read error is likely. V gene TRBV12-3 or TRBV12-4 combines with J gene TRBJ2-5; unclear D gene. This CDR3 comprises 13 residues. V was shortened by 5 bases and J by 2 bases, with 9 bases between the two germline ends. CDR3 loop: CASSPRWQETQYL. CDR3 sequence (DNA): TGTGCCAGCAGTCCTCGGTGGCAAGAGACCCAGTACCTC.

This rearrangement joins TRBV19 to TRBJ1-4; D not resolved. The V end lost 6 bases, the J end lost 5 bases, and 19 bases lay between the germline ends. Germline V CDR1 and CDR2: LNHDA, SQIVND (reference sequence). The CDR3 contains 16 residues. CDR3 sequence (DNA): TGTGCCAGTAGGATACCGAGGGAAACGGGGAATGAAAAACTGTTTTTT. This sequence encodes CASRIPRETGNEKLFF.

The rearrangement uses TRBV12-5 and TRBJ1-5; the match to TRBD1 covers 8 bases. CDR1 is LGHNT and CDR2 is FRNRAP in the germline V gene. V gave up 3 bases and J gave up 5 bases; unmatched junction bases: 3. The CDR3 is 14 amino acids. The CDR3: CASGFDRGDQPQHF. The CDR3 DNA follows: TGTGCTAGTGGTTTCGACAGGGGTGATCAGCCCCAGCATTTT.

The genes are TRBV7-9 and TRBJ2-1, with D unclear. The germline CDR1 and CDR2 sequences are SEHNR and FQNEAQ (reference sequence). Deletions cut 8 bases from V and 4 bases from J, with 18 bases between. The CDR3 is 15 residues long. CDR3 nucleotides: TGTGCCAGCTCCTCGACGGATGTACTGTACAATGAGCAGTTCTTC. The encoded protein is CASSSTDVLYNEQFF.

This clonotype was seen a handful of times. The chain employs TRBV19 and TRBJ1-1; a possible D gene is TRBD1 (5 bases). The CDR3 is 15 amino acids. V was pared by 3 bases and J by 1 base, with 12 bases between. Per the germline V gene, CDR1 is LNHDA and CDR2 is SQIVND (reference sequence). CDR3: CASSIRGTGNTEAFF. The CDR3 nucleotides read TGTGCCAGTAGTATTCGGGGGACGGGGAACACTGAAGCTTTCTTT.

A few counts support this clonotype. V and J are TRBV4-2 and TRBJ2-5; D perhaps matches TRBD2 (6 bases). The CDR3 is 14 amino acids. V lost 0 bases and J 2 bases, leaving 7 bases between the germline ends. CDR1 and CDR2 from the germline V gene are LGHNA and YNFKEQ. The CDR3, as DNA: TGTGCCAGCAGCCAAGAGGGGGGTCAAGAGACCCAGTACTTC. As protein: CASSQEGGQETQYF.

This clonotype was found once. CDR3 DNA sequence: TGTGCCAGCAGTTACTCGTTTCAGGGGGCACTGAACACTGAAGCTTTCTTT. Translated, it gives CASSYSFQGALNTEAFF. This rearrangement joins TRBV6-6 to TRBJ1-1, with 8 positions matching TRBD1. Trimming cost V 0 bases and J 0 bases; bases outside gene matches: 6. Germline V gives CDR1 MNHNY, CDR2 SVGAGI (reference sequence). This CDR3 has 17 residues.

This rearrangement joins TRBV7-9 to TRBJ2-3; TRBD1 is a possible D gene (6 bases). V gave up 3 bases and J gave up 7 bases, with 14 bases separating them. CDR3 size: 14 residues. Germline lookup yields CDR1 SEHNR and CDR2 FQNEAQ (reference sequence). DNA of the CDR3: TGTGCCAGCAGCTTTAAGGGGGATCCATATACGCAGTATTTT. Amino acid sequence: CASSFKGDPYTQYF.

This chain links TRBV4-2 with TRBJ2-1, with 8 positions matching TRBD2. The CDR3 loop spans 15 amino acids. V was clipped by 4 bases and J by 10 bases; unmatched bases: 12. Per the germline V gene, CDR1 is LGHNA and CDR2 is YNFKEQ. CDR3 DNA sequence: TGTGCCAGCAGCCCCTTAGGTAGCGGGGCCAAAGAGCAGTTCTTC. It is translated as CASSPLGSGAKEQFF.